Shown below are 31 T cell receptor beta chains from a single sample sequenced in a study of T cell responses to AZD1222 COVID-19 vaccine. Data came from immunoSEQ multiplex PCR; TCRdb stores just in-frame clones and leaves some out. The sample carries about 140,000 clones, approximately 90% recorded once. This material consisted of peripheral blood, taken 28 days after the second AZD1222 dose. These receptors were collected from an adult who received the AZD1222 COVID-19 vaccine.

CDR3 sequence reads: CASRSNSLAYNEQFF. CDR3 nucleotide sequence: TGCGCCAGCAGGAGCAACAGCTTGGCCTACAATGAGCAGTTCTTC. The chain combines TRBV5-1 with TRBJ2-1; D gene unclear. The length of the CDR3 is 15 residues. V was clipped by 5 bases and J by 2 bases, with 14 bases between them. CDR1 and CDR2 (germline): SGHRS, YFSETQ.

This chain connects TRBV18 to TRBJ1-2; 7 bases line up with TRBD1. The junction had 7 bases not matched to a gene; V was cut back by 2 bases and J by 4 bases. CDR3 length: 15 amino acids. Looked up from germline, CDR1 is KGHSH and CDR2 is LQKENI. CDR3 in amino acids: CASSPYDRAGYGYTF. In DNA, the CDR3 is TGTGCCAGCTCACCATATGACAGGGCAGGCTATGGCTACACCTTC.

This clone was picked up one time. The chain combines TRBV7-9 with TRBJ1-4; 7 bases align to TRBD1. Germline lookup yields CDR1 SEHNR and CDR2 FQNEAQ (reference sequence). Losses at the gene ends were 5 bases for V and 4 bases for J; bases not matched to a gene: 7. The CDR3 runs 15 residues. The CDR3: CASSPRQGFNEKLFF. In DNA form, the CDR3 reads TGTGCCAGCAGCCCGAGACAGGGCTTTAATGAAAAACTGTTTTTT. The entire variable domain, with the rest obtained from reference TRBV7-9 and TRBJ1-4, is as follows: DTGVSQNPRHKITKRGQNVTFRCDPISEHNRLYWYRQTLGQGPEFLTYFQNEAQLEKSRLLSDRFSAERPKGSFSTLEIQRTEQGDSAMYLCASSPRQGFNEKLFFGSGTQLSVL.

This sequence joins TRBV6-5 and TRBJ1-1, with 9 bases that match TRBD1. The CDR3 has 14 amino acids. V gave up 5 bases and J gave up 2 bases; unmatched junction bases: 3. Looked up from germline, CDR1 is MNHEY and CDR2 is SVGAGI. Here the CDR3 reads CASSITGGNTEAFF. The CDR3 DNA is TGTGCCAGCAGTATAACAGGGGGCAACACTGAAGCTTTCTTT.

The V call is TRBV5-1, the J call TRBJ2-3; no firm D call. This CDR3 region has 15 residues. V was clipped by 1 base and J by 2 bases, with 11 bases between them. Germline V gene sequence: CDR1 SGHRS, CDR2 YFSETQ. The CDR3 loop reads CASSLPIGNTDTQYF. The CDR3 coding sequence is TGCGCCAGCAGCTTGCCAATTGGAAACACAGATACGCAGTATTTT.

The chain combines TRBV5-1 with TRBJ2-3; D not resolved. CDR1 and CDR2 from the germline V gene are SGHRS and YFSETQ. The CDR3 length is 15 residues. Trimming pared 2 bases from V and 1 base from J, leaving 11 bases between. The CDR3 here is CASSFGVRGTDTQYF. CDR3 nucleotide sequence: TGCGCCAGCAGCTTTGGCGTCCGTGGCACAGATACGCAGTATTTT.

This rearrangement joins TRBV4-3 to TRBJ1-1; 9 bases align to TRBD1. J was trimmed by 2 bases and V by 0 bases; bases with no gene match: 7. This CDR3 has 17 residues. Germline values: CDR1 LGHNA, CDR2 YSLEER. CDR3 coding DNA: TGCGCCAGCAGCCAAGATCATTGGGACAGGGCCAACACTGAAGCTTTCTTT. Its translation is CASSQDHWDRANTEAFF.

The J gene is TRBJ2-2, the V gene TRBV11-3, with D possibly called TRBD1 or TRBD2 (5 bases each). CDR1 SGHNT and CDR2 YENEEA come from the germline V gene. The CDR3 contains 15 residues. Trimming took 5 bases from V and 7 from J, leaving 17 bases between them. CDR3 sequence reads: CASSDGSGRYGELFF. CDR3 bases: TGTGCCAGCAGCGACGGTTCGGGGCGTTACGGGGAGCTGTTTTTT. Filled out from reference TRBV11-3 and TRBJ2-2, the complete variable domain reads EAGVVQSPRYKIIEKKQPVAFWCNPISGHNTLYWYLQNLGQGPELLIRYENEEAVDDSQLPKDRFSAERLKGVDSTLKIQPAELGDSAVYLCASSDGSGRYGELFFGEGSRLTVL.

The rearrangement links TRBV29-1 to TRBJ1-5; 9 positions agree with TRBD1. The junction had 4 bases not matched to a gene; V was cut back by 6 bases and J by 4 bases. The germline gives CDR1 SQVTM, CDR2 ANQGSEA. This CDR3 spans 13 amino acids. The CDR3 coding sequence is TGCAGCGTACAACAGGGGGCTAATCAGCCCCAGCATTTT. Residues: CSVQQGANQPQHF.

The J gene is TRBJ1-2, the V gene TRBV19; no clear D gene. Germline V gene sequence: CDR1 LNHDA, CDR2 SQIVND (reference sequence). The CDR3 consists of 14 residues. V lost 4 bases and J lost 12, with 21 bases in between. The CDR3 reads CASSTRFRREFHTF. In DNA form, the CDR3 reads TGTGCCAGTAGTACCCGGTTCAGAAGAGAATTCCACACCTTC.

The chain employs TRBV27 and TRBJ1-4, with TRBD1 as a possible D gene (6 bases). The CDR3 contains 15 residues. The germline V gene encodes CDR1 MNHEY and CDR2 SMNVEV (reference sequence). The germline V and J ends were trimmed by 2 bases and 5 bases, with 12 bases remaining between them. This chain's CDR3 is CASSLQGHENEKLFF. CDR3 nucleotide sequence: TGTGCCAGCAGTTTACAGGGACACGAGAATGAAAAACTGTTTTTT.

This chain links TRBV7-3 with TRBJ2-7; D may be TRBD2 (5 bases). CDR3 length equals 13 residues. V shed 3 bases and J shed 6 bases, with 12 bases lying between them. Germline V gene sequence: CDR1 SGHTA, CDR2 FQGTGA. Written as DNA, the CDR3 is TGTGCCAGCAGCTTTTCCCCTCGGGGCGAGCAGTACTTC. Its translation: CASSFSPRGEQYF.

The V and J genes are TRBV7-2 and TRBJ1-2, with a possible D match to TRBD1 (6 bases). This CDR3 spans 14 amino acids. Germline loops: CDR1 SGHTA, CDR2 FQGNSA. V was trimmed by 6 bases and J by 7 bases, leaving 18 bases between them. The CDR3 loop reads CASRTIAGAGGYTF. The CDR3 DNA reads TGTGCCAGCAGGACCATTGCGGGGGCTGGTGGCTACACCTTC.

CDR3 nucleotides: TGTGCCAGCAGCTCGTGGGACACTAGGAACTATGGCTACACCTTC. Its translation is CASSSWDTRNYGYTF. The genes are TRBV7-8 and TRBJ1-2, with a tentative D call TRBD1 (6 bases). The CDR3 is made up of 15 amino acids. The V end was cut by 4 bases, the J end by 2 bases, with 14 bases between. Per germline, CDR1 SGHVS and CDR2 FQNEAQ.

The chain recombines TRBV28 with TRBJ1-2; tentatively, D is TRBD1 (5 bases). Germline V gene lookup returns CDR1 MDHEN and CDR2 SYDVKM. The CDR3 contains 15 residues. V lost 6 bases and J 8 bases, leaving 22 bases between the germline ends. The CDR3 spells CASRQVDSPKGGYTF. CDR3 DNA: TGTGCCAGCAGGCAAGTAGACAGCCCCAAAGGCGGCTACACCTTC.

The rearrangement uses TRBV4-1 and TRBJ1-1; the match to TRBD1 covers 7 bases. CDR1 MGHRA and CDR2 YSYEKL come from the germline V gene. The CDR3 extends over 15 amino acids. The trim removed 1 base at V and 5 bases at J, leaving 7 bases unmatched. The CDR3 region is CASSQGQGWRTEAFF. CDR3 nucleotide sequence: TGCGCCAGCAGCCAAGGACAGGGATGGAGAACTGAAGCTTTCTTT.

J is TRBJ1-4 and V is TRBV28, with a possible D match to TRBD1 (5 bases). The V and J ends lost 6 bases and 11 bases respectively, with 19 bases between them. Germline loops: CDR1 MDHEN, CDR2 SYDVKM. This CDR3 region has 14 residues. CDR3 nucleotide sequence: TGTGCCAGCAGGGGCGGGGGGACCGTGAAGAAACTGTTTTTT. Its translation is CASRGGGTVKKLFF.

V is TRBV3-1 (or the pseudogene TRBV3-2) and J is TRBJ2-2; no definite D call. From germline, CDR1 is LGHDT and CDR2 YNNKEL (reference sequence). This CDR3 spans 18 amino acids. V gave up 1 base and J gave up 2 bases, with 17 bases separating them. CDR3 nucleotide sequence: TGTGCCAGCAGCCAAGCCTCGTGGTTGCAGGCTAACACCGGGGAGCTGTTTTTT. Residues: CASSQASWLQANTGELFF.

The chain is built from TRBV2 and TRBJ2-4; the match to TRBD2 covers 7 bases. The germline CDR1 and CDR2 sequences are SNHLY and FYNNEI. The V and J ends lost 6 bases and 2 bases, in that order; junction bases with no gene match: 13. The CDR3 totals 17 residues. The CDR3: CASRAPRTGGSKNIQYF. CDR3 nucleotide sequence: TGTGCCAGCAGGGCCCCCCGTACGGGGGGTTCCAAAAACATTCAGTACTTC.

The table lists this clone with a few counts. CDR3 amino acids: CASSRNRYNEQFF. The CDR3 coding sequence is TGTGCCAGCAGCCGTAACAGATACAATGAGCAGTTCTTC. The chain recombines TRBV12-3 or TRBV12-4 with TRBJ2-1; D is unresolved. Trimming left V 6 bases short and J 4 bases short, with 10 bases between. This CDR3 region has 13 residues.

The gene calls are TRBV29-1 and TRBJ2-1; 9 nucleotides agree with TRBD2. Trimming took 3 bases from V and 9 from J; bases not matched to a gene: 12. Germline V CDR1 and CDR2: SQVTM, ANQGSEA. The CDR3 loop spans 15 amino acids. The CDR3: CSVDPWAGGPREQFF. CDR3 nucleotide sequence: TGCAGCGTTGATCCTTGGGCGGGAGGGCCTCGTGAGCAGTTCTTC.

V and J are TRBV20-1 and TRBJ1-5; TRBD1 is a possible D gene (5 bases). The V gene's germline CDR1 is DFQATT and CDR2 SNEGSKA (reference sequence). V lost 3 bases to trimming and J lost 5 bases, with 14 bases between them. The CDR3 length is 14 residues. The CDR3 nucleotides are TGCAGTGCTAGTACTAGTACAGGTTATCAGCCCCAGCATTTT. This gives the protein CSASTSTGYQPQHF.

The chain links TRBV9 to TRBJ2-2; a possible D gene is TRBD2 (5 bases). Per the germline V gene, CDR1 is SGDLS and CDR2 is YYNGEE. V lost 6 bases to trimming and J lost 4 bases, with 10 bases between them. The CDR3 loop spans 13 amino acids. The CDR3 protein is CASTVGSTGELFF. The CDR3, as DNA: TGTGCCAGCACGGTAGGGAGCACCGGGGAGCTGTTTTTT. The complete variable domain, with remaining parts taken from reference TRBV9 and TRBJ2-2, reads DSGVTQTPKHLITATGQRVTLRCSPRSGDLSVYWYQQSLDQGLQFLIQYYNGEERAKGNILERFSAQQFPDLHSELNLSSLELGDSALYFCASTVGSTGELFFGEGSRLTVL.

V is TRBV14 and J is TRBJ2-1; 13 positions match TRBD2. The CDR3 extends over 15 amino acids. Germline lookup yields CDR1 SGHDN and CDR2 FVKESK. V shed 3 bases and J 6 bases; nucleotides not matched to a gene: 2. The CDR3 DNA sequence: TGTGCCAGCAGCCACGGGACTAGCGGGGTCAATGAGCAGTTCTTC. Translation gives CASSHGTSGVNEQFF.

V is TRBV10-2 and J is TRBJ1-5; TRBD1 agrees at 8 bases. From germline, CDR1 is WSHSY and CDR2 SAAADI. This CDR3 is built from 12 residues. The J segment lost 5 bases and the V segment lost 9 bases, leaving 3 bases of the junction unmatched. The CDR3 DNA follows: TGCGCCAGTGGACAGGGCCATCAGCCCCAGCATTTT. Amino acids: CASGQGHQPQHF.

V and J are TRBV28 and TRBJ1-4, with 9 positions matching TRBD1. This CDR3 has 14 amino acids. The germline V gene has CDR1 MDHEN and CDR2 SYDVKM. V trimming: 7 bases; J trimming: 7 bases; junction bases outside the gene matches: 7. The CDR3 sequence: CASTEQGAPEKLFF. CDR3 nucleotides: TGTGCCAGCACCGAACAGGGGGCCCCTGAAAAACTGTTTTTT.

The rearrangement joins TRBV7-2 to TRBJ2-3, with a weak D call TRBD2 (7 bases). This CDR3 is built from 14 residues. The germline V gene encodes CDR1 SGHTA and CDR2 FQGNSA. The germline V and J ends were trimmed by 6 bases and 1 base, with 11 bases remaining between them. CDR3 DNA: TGTGCCAGCAGGAAGGGGGGGGGCACAGATACGCAGTATTTT. This translates into CASRKGGGTDTQYF.

The V gene is TRBV5-1, the J gene TRBJ2-1, with D unclear. Germline V gene sequence: CDR1 SGHRS, CDR2 YFSETQ. This CDR3 is built from 14 residues. V lost 1 base, J lost 7 bases, and 12 bases lay in between. As DNA, the CDR3 is TGCGCCAGCAGCTTGCTTGGCGGACGAAATGAGCAGTTCTTC. Its translation is CASSLLGGRNEQFF.

Written as DNA, the CDR3 is TGTGCAAGTCGCTTAAAAGCGGGAGGGCCAAATGAGCAGTTCTTC. Translated, it gives CASRLKAGGPNEQFF. This sequence joins TRBV12-2 and TRBJ2-1; TRBD2, the D gene given by the table, was not confirmed from the DNA. TRBV12-2 is tagged as a pseudogene. CDR3 length: 15 amino acids.

V and J are TRBV10-1 and TRBJ2-3; D remains ambiguous. The CDR3 is made up of 14 amino acids. Trimming took 3 bases from V and 1 from J, leaving 8 bases between them. Germline lookup yields CDR1 WNHNN and CDR2 SYGVQD (reference sequence). CDR3 in amino acids: CASSDRLGTDTQYF. The CDR3, as DNA: TGCGCCAGCAGTGACCGACTGGGCACAGATACGCAGTATTTT.

The rearrangement joins TRBV12-2 to TRBJ1-5; the table's D call TRBD1 went unverified against the DNA. TRBV12-2 is designated a pseudogene. The length of the CDR3 is 14 residues. The CDR3 region is CASRAPDRNQPQHF. As DNA, the CDR3 is TGTGCAAGTCGCGCACCAGACAGAAATCAGCCCCAGCATTTT.